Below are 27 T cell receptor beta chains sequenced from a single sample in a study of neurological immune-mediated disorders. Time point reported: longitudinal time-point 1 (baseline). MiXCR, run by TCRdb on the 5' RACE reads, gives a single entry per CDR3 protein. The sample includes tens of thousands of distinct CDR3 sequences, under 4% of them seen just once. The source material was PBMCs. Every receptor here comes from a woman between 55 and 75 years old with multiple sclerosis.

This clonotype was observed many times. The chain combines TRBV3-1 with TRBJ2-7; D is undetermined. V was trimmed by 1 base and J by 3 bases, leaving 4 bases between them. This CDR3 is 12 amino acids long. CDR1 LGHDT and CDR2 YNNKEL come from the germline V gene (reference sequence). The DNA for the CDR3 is TGTGCCAGCAGCCAAGCTGTCTACGAGCAGTACTTC. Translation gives CASSQAVYEQYF.

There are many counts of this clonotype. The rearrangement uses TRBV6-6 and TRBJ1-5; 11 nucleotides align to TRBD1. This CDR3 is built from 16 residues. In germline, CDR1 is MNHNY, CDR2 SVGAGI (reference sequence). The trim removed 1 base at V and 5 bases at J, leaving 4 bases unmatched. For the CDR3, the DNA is TGTGCCAGCAGTTACTGGGGACAGGGGGGCGATCAGCCCCAGCATTTT. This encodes CASSYWGQGGDQPQHF.

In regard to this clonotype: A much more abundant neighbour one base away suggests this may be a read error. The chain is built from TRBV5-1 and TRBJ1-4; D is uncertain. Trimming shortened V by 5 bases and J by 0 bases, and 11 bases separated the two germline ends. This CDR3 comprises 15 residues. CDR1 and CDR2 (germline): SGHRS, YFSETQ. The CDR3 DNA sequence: TGCGCCAGCAGACAAACAGTCCCAACTAATGAAAAACTGTTTTTT. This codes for CASRQTVPTNEKLFF.

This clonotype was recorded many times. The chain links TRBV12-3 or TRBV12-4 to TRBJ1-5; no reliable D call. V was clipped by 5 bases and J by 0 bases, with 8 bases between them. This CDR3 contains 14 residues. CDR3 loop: CASSPSSSNQPQHF. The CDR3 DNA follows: TGTGCCAGCAGTCCCTCGAGTAGCAATCAGCCCCAGCATTTT.

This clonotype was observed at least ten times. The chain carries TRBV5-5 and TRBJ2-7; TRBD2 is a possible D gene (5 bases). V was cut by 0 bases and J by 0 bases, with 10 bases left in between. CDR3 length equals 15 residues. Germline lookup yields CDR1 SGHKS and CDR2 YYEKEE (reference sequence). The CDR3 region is CASSLETGISYEQYF. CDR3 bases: TGTGCCAGCAGCTTGGAGACGGGGATCTCCTACGAGCAGTACTTC. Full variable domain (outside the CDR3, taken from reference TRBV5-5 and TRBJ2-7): DAGVTQSPTHLIKTRGQQVTLRCSPISGHKSVSWYQQVLGQGPQFIFQYYEKEERGRGNFPDRFSARQFPNYSSELNVNALLLGDSALYLCASSLETGISYEQYFGPGTRLTVT.

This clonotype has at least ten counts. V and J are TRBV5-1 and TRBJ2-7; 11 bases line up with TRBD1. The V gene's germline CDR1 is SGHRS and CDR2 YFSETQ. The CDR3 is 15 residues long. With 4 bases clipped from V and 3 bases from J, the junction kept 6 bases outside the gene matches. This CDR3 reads CASSRGTGGNYEQYF. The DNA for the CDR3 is TGCGCCAGCAGCAGGGGGACAGGGGGAAACTACGAGCAGTACTTC. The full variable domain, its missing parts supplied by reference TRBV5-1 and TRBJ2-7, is KAGVTQTPRYLIKTRGQQVTLSCSPISGHRSVSWYQQTPGQGLQFLFEYFSETQRNKGNFPGRFSGRQFSNSRSEMNVSTLELGDSALYLCASSRGTGGNYEQYFGPGTRLTVT.

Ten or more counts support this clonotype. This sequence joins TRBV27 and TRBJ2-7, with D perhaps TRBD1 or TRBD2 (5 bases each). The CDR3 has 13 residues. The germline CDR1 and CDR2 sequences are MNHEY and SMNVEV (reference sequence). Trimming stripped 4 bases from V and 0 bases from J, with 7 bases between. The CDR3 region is CASSSGGSYEQYF. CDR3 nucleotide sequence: TGTGCCAGCAGTTCTGGGGGCTCCTACGAGCAGTACTTC.

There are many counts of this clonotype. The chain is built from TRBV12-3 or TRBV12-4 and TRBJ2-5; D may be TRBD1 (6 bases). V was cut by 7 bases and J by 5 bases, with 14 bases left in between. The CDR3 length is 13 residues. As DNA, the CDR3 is TGTGCCAGCACAGGGGACCTTCGGGAGACCCAGTACTTC. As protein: CASTGDLRETQYF.

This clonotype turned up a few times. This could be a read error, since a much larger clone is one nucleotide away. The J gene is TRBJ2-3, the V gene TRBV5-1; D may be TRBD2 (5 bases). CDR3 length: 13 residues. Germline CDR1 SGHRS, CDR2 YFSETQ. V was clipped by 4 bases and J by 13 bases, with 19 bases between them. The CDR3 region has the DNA TGCGCCAGCAGCCCCCTTGAGGCCCCGGGGAAGTATTTT. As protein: CASSPLEAPGKYF.

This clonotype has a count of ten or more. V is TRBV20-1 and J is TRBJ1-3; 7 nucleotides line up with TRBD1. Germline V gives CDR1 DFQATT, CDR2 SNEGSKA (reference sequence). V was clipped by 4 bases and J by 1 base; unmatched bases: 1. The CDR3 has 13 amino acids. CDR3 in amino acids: CSAIQGSGNTIYF. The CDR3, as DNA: TGCAGTGCTATACAGGGGTCTGGAAACACCATATATTTT.

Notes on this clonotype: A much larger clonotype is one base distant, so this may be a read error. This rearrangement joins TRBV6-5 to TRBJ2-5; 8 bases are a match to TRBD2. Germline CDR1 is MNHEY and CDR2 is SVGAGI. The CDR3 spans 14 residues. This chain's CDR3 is CASSYRGGQVTQYF. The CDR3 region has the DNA TGTGCCAGCAGTTACCGGGGGGGGCAAGTGACCCAGTACTTC.

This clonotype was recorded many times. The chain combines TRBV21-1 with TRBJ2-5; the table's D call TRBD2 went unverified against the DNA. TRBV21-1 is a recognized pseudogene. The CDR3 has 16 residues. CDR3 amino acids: CASSKALGGDQETQYF. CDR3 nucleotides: TGTGCCAGCAGCAAAGCGCTGGGAGGGGATCAAGAGACCCAGTACTTC.

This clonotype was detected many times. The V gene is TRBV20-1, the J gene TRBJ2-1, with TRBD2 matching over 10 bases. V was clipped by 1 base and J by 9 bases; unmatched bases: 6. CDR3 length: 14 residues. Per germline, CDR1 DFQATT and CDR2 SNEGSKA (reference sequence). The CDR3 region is CSARVAGGRLEQFF. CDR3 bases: TGCAGTGCTAGAGTAGCGGGGGGCCGACTTGAGCAGTTCTTC.

In nucleotides, the CDR3 is TGTGCCAGCAGTGAATACGGGGACAGGAGAGGCGAGCAGTACTTC. It yields the protein CASSEYGDRRGEQYF. The V call is TRBV25-1, the J call TRBJ2-7; 8 positions agree with TRBD1. CDR1 is MGHDK, CDR2 SYGVNS, per germline. CDR3 length: 15 residues. The J segment lost 6 bases and the V segment lost 0 bases, leaving 7 bases of the junction unmatched.

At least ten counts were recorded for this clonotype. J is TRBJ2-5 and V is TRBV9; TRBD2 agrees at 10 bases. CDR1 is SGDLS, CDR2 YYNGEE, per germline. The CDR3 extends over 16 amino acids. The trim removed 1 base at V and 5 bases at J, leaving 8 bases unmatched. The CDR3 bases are TGTGCCAGCAGCGTATCTCTGGCTAGCGGGGGCGAGACCCAGTACTTC. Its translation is CASSVSLASGGETQYF. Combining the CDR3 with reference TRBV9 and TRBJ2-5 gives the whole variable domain DSGVTQTPKHLITATGQRVTLRCSPRSGDLSVYWYQQSLDQGLQFLIQYYNGEERAKGNILERFSAQQFPDLHSELNLSSLELGDSALYFCASSVSLASGGETQYFGPGTRLLVL.

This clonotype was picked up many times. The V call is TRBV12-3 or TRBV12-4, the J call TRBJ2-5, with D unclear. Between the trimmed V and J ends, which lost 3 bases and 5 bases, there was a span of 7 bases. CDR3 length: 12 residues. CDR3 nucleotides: TGTGCCAGCAGTTTGGTATCCGAGACCCAGTACTTC. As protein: CASSLVSETQYF.

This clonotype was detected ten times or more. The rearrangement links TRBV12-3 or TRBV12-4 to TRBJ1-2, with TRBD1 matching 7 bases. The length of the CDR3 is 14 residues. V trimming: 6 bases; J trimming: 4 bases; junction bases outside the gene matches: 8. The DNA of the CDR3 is TGTGCCAGCAGCCCAGCCGGGACAGTCTATGGCTACACCTTC. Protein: CASSPAGTVYGYTF.

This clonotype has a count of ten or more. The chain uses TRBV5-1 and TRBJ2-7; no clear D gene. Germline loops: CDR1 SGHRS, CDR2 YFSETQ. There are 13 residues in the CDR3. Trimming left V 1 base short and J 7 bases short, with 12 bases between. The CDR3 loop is CASSLPLPTEQYF. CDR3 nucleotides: TGCGCCAGCAGCTTGCCCCTACCTACGGAGCAGTACTTC.

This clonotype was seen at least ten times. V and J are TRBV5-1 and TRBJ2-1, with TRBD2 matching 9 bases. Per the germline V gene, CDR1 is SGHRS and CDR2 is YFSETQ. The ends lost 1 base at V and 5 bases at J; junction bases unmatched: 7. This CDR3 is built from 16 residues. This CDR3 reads CASSLTVGLANNEQFF. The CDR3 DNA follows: TGCGCCAGCAGCTTGACGGTGGGACTAGCCAACAATGAGCAGTTCTTC.

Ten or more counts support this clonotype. CDR3 region: CASSSLAGAITDTQYF. The CDR3 DNA reads as TGCGCCAGCAGCTCACTAGCGGGGGCCATCACAGATACGCAGTATTTT. The chain couples TRBV5-1 to TRBJ2-3, with TRBD2 identical over 11 bases. The CDR3 runs 16 residues. CDR1 is SGHRS, CDR2 YFSETQ, per germline. V shed 3 bases, J shed 2 bases, and the junction held 5 bases outside the gene matches.

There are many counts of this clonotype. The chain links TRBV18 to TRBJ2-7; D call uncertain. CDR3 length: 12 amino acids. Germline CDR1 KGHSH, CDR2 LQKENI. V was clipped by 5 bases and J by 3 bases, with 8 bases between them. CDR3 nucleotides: TGTGCCAGCTCATCGGACGGCTACGAGCAGTACTTC. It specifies CASSSDGYEQYF.

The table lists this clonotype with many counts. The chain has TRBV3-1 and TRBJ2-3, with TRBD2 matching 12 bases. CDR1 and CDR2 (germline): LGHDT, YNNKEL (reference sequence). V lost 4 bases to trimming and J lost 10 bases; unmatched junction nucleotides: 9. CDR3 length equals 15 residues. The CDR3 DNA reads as TGTGCCAGCAGCCCCAGCGCTAGCGGGGGGGAAGCGCAGTATTTT. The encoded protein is CASSPSASGGEAQYF.

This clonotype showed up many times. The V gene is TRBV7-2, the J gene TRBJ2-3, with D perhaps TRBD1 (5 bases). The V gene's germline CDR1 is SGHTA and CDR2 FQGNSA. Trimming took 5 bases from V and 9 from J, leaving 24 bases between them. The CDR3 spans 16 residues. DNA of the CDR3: TGTGCCAGCAGCCCCAGGGATGGGTCTAACCCACGGACGCAGTATTTT. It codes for CASSPRDGSNPRTQYF.

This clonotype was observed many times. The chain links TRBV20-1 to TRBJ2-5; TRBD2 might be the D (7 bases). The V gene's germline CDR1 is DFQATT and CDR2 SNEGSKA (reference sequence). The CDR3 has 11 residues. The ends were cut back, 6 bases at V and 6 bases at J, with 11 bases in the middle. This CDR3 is CSARGGKTQYF. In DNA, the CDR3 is TGCAGTGCGAGGGGGGGAAAGACCCAGTACTTC.

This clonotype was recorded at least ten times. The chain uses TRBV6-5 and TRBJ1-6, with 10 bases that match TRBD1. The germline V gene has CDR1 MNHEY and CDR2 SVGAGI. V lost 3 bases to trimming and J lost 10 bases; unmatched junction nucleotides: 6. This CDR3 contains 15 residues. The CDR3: CASSYSTGGESPLHF. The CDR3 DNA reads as TGTGCCAGCAGTTATTCGACAGGGGGCGAGTCACCCCTCCACTTT.

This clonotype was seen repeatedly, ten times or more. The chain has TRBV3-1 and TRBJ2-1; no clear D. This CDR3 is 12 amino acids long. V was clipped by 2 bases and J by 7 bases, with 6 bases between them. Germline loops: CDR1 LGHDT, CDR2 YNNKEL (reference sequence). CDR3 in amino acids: CASSQSRNEQFF. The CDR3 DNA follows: TGTGCCAGCAGCCAATCTCGGAATGAGCAGTTCTTC.

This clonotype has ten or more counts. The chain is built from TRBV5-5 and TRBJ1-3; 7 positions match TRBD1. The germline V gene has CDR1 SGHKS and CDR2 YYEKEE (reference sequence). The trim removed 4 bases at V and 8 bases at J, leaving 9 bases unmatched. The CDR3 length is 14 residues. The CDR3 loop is CASSPGTVEHTIYF. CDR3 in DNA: TGTGCCAGCAGCCCCGGGACAGTCGAACACACCATATATTTT.